This TCR beta chain was observed in a study of T cells in Graves' hyperthyroidism and ophthalmopathy. Study in general: Any treatment followed the collection of peripheral blood at initial diagnosis.

The PBMCs had their origin in 10 ml of fresh peripheral blood. Study-wide results and limits: It was a median around 6 months before onset that the model predicted ophthalmopathy. Appearing also in blood were most of the thyroid clonotypes expanded above 0.001.

The TCR beta CDR3 regions underwent amplification using RNA transcripts as the source. HTBI primers were the set used in a first-round RT-PCR of the TCR CDR3. TCRdb itself ran the multiplex PCR reads through MiXCR, one entry per CDR3 protein. The sample yields under 650,000 distinct CDR3 sequences, about 17% seen once. The CDR3 has 15 amino acids. Per the germline V gene, CDR1 is MDHEN and CDR2 is SYDVKM. Trimming removed 6 bases from V and 5 bases from J; junction bases left unmatched: 6. At least ten counts were recorded for this clonotype. The antigen is unknown. This sequence was found in a woman in her 30s with Graves' hyperthyroidism. This sequence joins TRBV28 and TRBJ2-1, with 11 positions matching TRBD2. Sequencing was performed on blood. DNA of the CDR3: TGTGCCAGCAGACTAGCGGGAGTAGGGGACAATGAGCAGTTCTTC. This sequence encodes CASRLAGVGDNEQFF. The full variable domain, completed using reference TRBV28 and TRBJ2-1, is DVKVTQSSRYLVKRTGEKVFLECVQDMDHENMFWYRQDPGLGLRLIYFSYDVKMKEKGDIPEGYSVSREKKERFSLILESASTNQTSMYLCASRLAGVGDNEQFFGPGTRLTVL.